This TCR beta chain is from a study of blood T cell repertoires in COVID-19. Background on the study: The United States, Italy and Spain provided the acute and convalescent COVID-19 samples.

Assay used: immunoSEQ multiplex PCR; TCRdb lists only in-frame clones, some missing. The sample carries 65,000 to 75,000 clones, approximately 80% recorded once. This clone was observed a single time. Germline CDR1 reads MNHEY; CDR2 reads SVGAGI. The CDR3 extends over 16 amino acids. The V gene end was trimmed by 4 bases and the J gene end by 0 bases; junction bases not matched to a gene: 5. The sequenced sample was peripheral blood. This TCR was recovered from a human donor in a cohort sampled during active COVID-19. This chain connects TRBV6-5 to TRBJ2-5; 10 bases are a match to TRBD2. The CDR3 loop reads CASSSPSGGYQETQYF. The DNA for the CDR3 is TGTGCCAGCAGTTCGCCTAGCGGGGGCTACCAAGAGACCCAGTACTTC.